Below, 5 T cell receptor beta chains from the same sample are listed, as sequenced in a study of CD4+ T cells in melanoma. Method: immunoSEQ multiplex PCR; TCRdb's copy keeps in-frame clones and lacks some. The sample yields around 100,000 clones, about nine tenths seen once. The sample comprised peripheral blood. These receptors all come from a human donor with melanoma.

The chain couples TRBV4-3 to TRBJ2-3; either TRBD1 or TRBD2 may supply D (6 bases each). Per the germline V gene, CDR1 is LGHNA and CDR2 is YSLEER. The CDR3 has 15 residues. Trimming took off 1 base at V and 8 bases at J, with 16 bases between the two ends. The CDR3 DNA follows: TGCGCCAGCAGCCAAGTAGCCGGGGGCCAAGGTACGCAGTATTTT. Protein product: CASSQVAGGQGTQYF.

V and J are TRBV5-4 and TRBJ2-1, with 13 bases lining up with TRBD2. The length of the CDR3 is 16 residues. The trim removed 0 bases at V and 7 bases at J, leaving 4 bases unmatched. Germline V gene lookup returns CDR1 SGHNT and CDR2 YYREEE (reference sequence). The CDR3 bases are TGTGCCAGCAGCTTGGGGACTAGCGGGGGCCCAAATGAGCAGTTCTTC. This translates into CASSLGTSGGPNEQFF.

The chain is built from TRBV5-1 and TRBJ2-3; D unclear. Germline V gene sequence: CDR1 SGHRS, CDR2 YFSETQ. V dropped 0 bases and J dropped 3 bases, with 8 bases sitting between them. This CDR3 contains 14 residues. This CDR3 reads CASSLALRTDTQYF. In nucleotides, the CDR3 is TGCGCCAGCAGCTTGGCCCTCCGAACAGATACGCAGTATTTT.

The chain combines TRBV7-2 with TRBJ2-5; TRBD1 or TRBD2 may be the D gene (7 bases each). CDR3 length equals 15 residues. Germline V gene sequence: CDR1 SGHTA, CDR2 FQGNSA. Trimming removed 4 bases from V and 4 bases from J, with 16 bases in between. CDR3 region: CASSSSGQGGETQYF. The DNA for the CDR3 is TGTGCCAGCAGCTCTAGCGGTCAGGGGGGAGAGACCCAGTACTTC.

CDR3 protein: CASSLGGQQPQHF. For the CDR3, the DNA is TGTGCCAGCAGCTTGGGGGGGCAGCAGCCCCAGCATTTT. The chain links TRBV7-2 to TRBJ1-5; possible D gene TRBD1, 6 bases. V gave up 3 bases and J gave up 7 bases, with 10 bases separating them. This CDR3 has 13 amino acids. Germline V lookup: CDR1 SGHTA, CDR2 FQGNSA.